Sequencing of this TCR beta chain was carried out in a study of T-cell reconstitution after alpha-beta-depleted transplantation in children (dated by TCRdb to 2015 to 2016). For the wider study: Using TCR repertoire profiling, the study quantitatively followed how T-cell immune reconstitution unfolded in children after TCRalphabeta/CD19-depleted allogeneic hematopoietic cell transplantation.

To prepare the library, PCR was applied. Sequencing used an Illumina HiSeq 2500. Molecular barcoding was employed in the preparation of TCR libraries, with unique molecular identifiers being used to normalize TCRbeta repertoire quantification. TCRdb reprocessing: public reads trimmed at Q25 with fastp, clones called with MiXCR, in-frame beta chains kept. Under each unique CDR3 protein, matching rows form one entry showing the most common genes and DNA. Across this sample there are 700,000 to 850,000 distinct CDR3 sequences, with roughly 16% seen only once. The ten most abundant clones make up around 5% of the sample. The study at large found these results: About two months after transplant, the apparently early recovery of alphabetaT-cell counts reportedly depended on just several hundred clones that had expanded rapidly and came from non-depleted graft cells. Over subsequent months, a decline in hyperexpanded clone frequencies was noted, and after one year, T-cell counts and TCRbeta diversity were mostly ascribed to newly produced T cells. In some patients, the high TCRbeta diversity seen at day 60 was put down to recipient T cells and intrathymic progenitors that had survived conditioning.

This specimen's treatment or condition label, per the study, means: allogeneic hematopoietic cell transplantation with graft depleted of TCRalphabeta T cells and CD19 B cells. Transplant recipients were children who received TCRalphabeta/CD19-depleted allogeneic hematopoietic cell grafts. In the case of this clonotype: Its cognate antigen has yet to be identified. No per-base quality is available; no much larger clone lies one base away.

The starting material was PBMCs, mostly from graft donor cells, obtained 360 days after TCRalphabeta/CD19-depleted stem cell transplant. This clonotype originated in a male patient aged 10 to 17 who had a stem cell transplant for acute lymphoblastic leukemia, so the T cells may come from the graft donor.

The CDR3 in this case is CASSLDGGGDYPYEQYF. Read as DNA, the sequence is TGTGCCAGCAGCTTAGATGGTGGTGGGGACTATCCCTACGAGCAGTACTTC. Rearrangement joined TRBV11-2 to TRBJ2-7, with 7 central nucleotides matching TRBD2. The CDR3 runs 17 amino acids, cysteine and phenylalanine included. Only the CDR3 DNA is retained, 51 bases long and in frame from the first base. For this chain, trimming is 0 bases at the V end and 2 bases at the J end, and the number of junction bases without a gene match is 10. The germline V gene provides CDR1 SGHAT and CDR2 FQNNGV.